This passage covers 18 T cell receptor beta chains from one sample sequenced in a study of CD8 T cells in ankylosing spondylitis. TCRdb used MiXCR to reprocess the 5' RACE reads, holding one entry per CDR3 protein. The top ten hold 4.5% to 5% of the sample, which has roughly 230,000 distinct CDR3 sequences, over 7% seen once. Sequences were obtained from blood, either unsorted or a sorted T cell fraction (not recorded which). The receptors come from a female donor with ankylosing spondylitis or in good health (not recorded which).

This clonotype was counted a few times. The CDR3 loop is CASSLGWAGGYGYTF. The CDR3 DNA reads TGTGCCAGCAGCTTAGGGTGGGCAGGGGGCTACGGCTACACCTTC. The chain combines TRBV7-9 with TRBJ1-2; 8 nucleotides align to TRBD1. Trimming at V came to 1 base and at J to 8 bases, leaving 9 bases not matched to a gene. This CDR3 is 15 amino acids long. The germline V gene encodes CDR1 SEHNR and CDR2 FQNEAQ (reference sequence).

This clonotype showed up just a few times. The chain uses TRBV6-1 and TRBJ2-7, with unresolved D. Trimming took off 7 bases at V and 0 bases at J, with 16 bases between the two ends. This CDR3 region has 15 residues. Germline V lookup: CDR1 MNHNS, CDR2 SASEGT. The CDR3 reads CASKIQAAISYEQYF. CDR3 sequence (DNA): TGTGCCAGCAAGATCCAAGCCGCTATCTCCTACGAGCAGTACTTC.

This clonotype appeared many times. V and J are TRBV20-1 and TRBJ1-2, with TRBD1 identical over 7 bases. V shed 4 bases and J 7 bases; nucleotides not matched to a gene: 15. The CDR3 spans 15 residues. From germline, CDR1 is DFQATT and CDR2 SNEGSKA (reference sequence). This chain's CDR3 is CSAKEQGLEKRGYTF. CDR3 coding DNA: TGCAGTGCTAAGGAACAGGGGCTTGAGAAGCGTGGCTACACCTTC.

This clonotype occurred a few times. A read error is possible here, since a much larger clone lies one base away. The gene calls are TRBV20-1 and TRBJ2-7; no definite D call. The V and J ends lost 8 bases and 2 bases respectively, with 16 bases between them. Per the germline V gene, CDR1 is DFQATT and CDR2 is SNEGSKA (reference sequence). This CDR3 contains 13 residues. CDR3 nucleotides: TGCAGTACTCAGACCCAGTCCCCCTACGAGCAGTACTTC. This translates into CSTQTQSPYEQYF.

This clonotype was recorded many times. This chain joins TRBV5-1 and TRBJ1-1; 8 nucleotides line up with TRBD1. The V segment lost 4 bases and the J segment 6 bases; nucleotides outside the gene matches: 5. CDR1 is SGHRS, CDR2 YFSETQ, per germline. The CDR3 has 13 amino acids. In nucleotides, the CDR3 is TGCGCCAGCAGCCTTGGACAGGGCCCTGAAGCTTTCTTT. Protein product: CASSLGQGPEAFF.

This clonotype was seen many times. The V call is TRBV4-3, the J call TRBJ1-4, with D hard to call. V lost 4 bases to trimming and J lost 0 bases, with 18 bases between them. Germline V gives CDR1 LGHNA, CDR2 YSLEER. The CDR3 sequence is 18 residues long. The CDR3 spells CASSPDARWGATNEKLFF. The CDR3 DNA reads as TGCGCCAGCAGCCCTGACGCCCGGTGGGGTGCAACTAATGAAAAACTGTTTTTT.

This clonotype has a count of ten or more. The V gene is TRBV18, the J gene TRBJ2-7; D unclear. V lost 3 bases and J 6 bases, leaving 15 bases between the germline ends. CDR1 and CDR2 (germline): KGHSH, LQKENI. The CDR3 has 14 residues. The CDR3 spells CASSPYGRTREQYF. CDR3 DNA: TGTGCCAGCTCACCCTACGGACGTACCCGCGAGCAGTACTTC.

This clonotype has at least ten counts. Written as DNA, the CDR3 is TGCGCCAGCAGCTGGGGGAGTGACTCTGGAAACACCATATATTTT. This codes for CASSWGSDSGNTIYF. V gene TRBV5-1 combines with J gene TRBJ1-3; maybe TRBD1 (5 bases). The germline V gene has CDR1 SGHRS and CDR2 YFSETQ. The CDR3 totals 15 residues. V shed 3 bases and J shed 0 bases, with 10 bases lying between them.

There are many counts of this clonotype. The chain links TRBV12-3 or TRBV12-4 to TRBJ1-2, with no clear D. The CDR3 loop spans 14 amino acids. Trimming pared 3 bases from V and 6 bases from J, leaving 14 bases between. CDR3 bases: TGTGCCAGCAGTTTCGGGAGACGAATAAATGGCTACACCTTC. Residues: CASSFGRRINGYTF.

With respect to this clonotype: Possible read error: a much larger clone is one base away. The chain couples TRBV6-2 or TRBV6-3 to TRBJ2-7; tentative D call: TRBD1 (5 bases). The germline V gene has CDR1 MNHEY and CDR2 SVGEGT. The CDR3 is 13 residues long. The CDR3 reads CAGRFDSSYEQYF. The CDR3 nucleotides read TGTGCCGGCAGGTTTGACAGCTCCTACGAGCAGTACTTC.

Ten or more counts support this clonotype. At one of its ends the junction is not consistent with the germline gene, which may arise from a read error. The chain recombines TRBV5-1 with TRBJ1-2; TRBD1 matches 7 bases. Germline CDR1 is SGHRS and CDR2 is YFSETQ. This CDR3 region has 14 residues. CDR3 DNA: TGCGCTAGCAGCTTGGGGCAGGGGACAGAGGGTCTCACCTTC. Translation: CASSLGQGTEGLTF.

This chain uses TRBV20-1 with TRBJ2-1; 7 nucleotides line up with TRBD2. V lost 5 bases and J lost 5; bases outside the gene matches: 18. Germline CDR1 is DFQATT and CDR2 is SNEGSKA (reference sequence). This CDR3 is built from 17 residues. Here the CDR3 reads CSAPQTPQAGFNNEQFF. The DNA of the CDR3 is TGCAGTGCTCCCCAGACCCCCCAAGCGGGATTCAACAATGAGCAGTTCTTC.

About this clonotype: A read error is possible here, since a much larger clone lies one base away. The chain recombines TRBV12-3 or TRBV12-4 with TRBJ2-1; TRBD2 agrees at 9 bases. The length of the CDR3 is 16 residues. V was clipped by 10 bases and J by 7 bases; unmatched bases: 17. The CDR3 nucleotides are TGTGCCACCAGCTCTCCTGTAGCGGGAGAAGGTAATGAGCAGTTCTTC. It translates to CATSSPVAGEGNEQFF.

Details on this clonotype: This may come from a read error, since a much larger clone is one base off. V and J are TRBV7-9 and TRBJ2-7; 8 nucleotides align to TRBD1. Unmatched junction bases numbered 4, after V lost 6 bases and J lost 3 bases. The germline V gene has CDR1 SEHNR and CDR2 FQNEAQ (reference sequence). CDR3 length: 13 residues. The CDR3 spells CASSSGQVYEQYF. As DNA, the CDR3 is TGTGCCAGCAGTTCGGGACAGGTCTACGAGCAGTACTTC.

This clonotype was observed at least ten times. The V and J genes are TRBV7-8 and TRBJ2-1, with TRBD2 matching over 9 bases. The CDR3 contains 17 residues. CDR1 and CDR2 (germline): SGHVS, FQNEAQ. J was trimmed by 5 bases and V by 7 bases; bases with no gene match: 15. The CDR3 is CASIKTIVAGVHNEQFF. DNA for the CDR3: TGTGCCAGCATCAAAACGATCGTAGCGGGGGTGCACAATGAGCAGTTCTTC.

This clonotype appeared a single time. The chain recombines TRBV4-2 with TRBJ2-1, with 7 positions matching TRBD2. The J segment lost 4 bases and the V segment lost 4 bases, leaving 7 bases of the junction unmatched. The CDR3 sequence is 15 residues long. The V gene's germline CDR1 is LGHNA and CDR2 YNFKEQ. Here the CDR3 reads CASSPGLAAYNEQFF. The DNA of the CDR3 is TGTGCCAGCAGCCCGGGGCTAGCGGCTTACAATGAGCAGTTCTTC.

The chain carries TRBV7-2 and TRBJ2-1; 9 bases align to TRBD2. Germline CDR1 reads SGHTA; CDR2 reads FQGNSA. J lost 2 bases, V lost 3 bases, and 2 bases had no gene match. The CDR3 runs 15 residues. DNA for the CDR3: TGTGCCAGCAGCTTTAGCGGGAGCCCCTACAATGAGCAGTTCTTC. This gives the protein CASSFSGSPYNEQFF.

This clonotype was counted at least ten times. The chain has TRBV5-5 and TRBJ1-3; D gene ambiguous. The V and J ends lost 4 bases and 0 bases respectively, with 8 bases between them. Germline CDR1 SGHKS, CDR2 YYEKEE (reference sequence). The CDR3 spans 14 residues. Here the CDR3 reads CASSLQSSGNTIYF. CDR3 DNA: TGTGCCAGCAGCCTCCAGAGCTCTGGAAACACCATATATTTT.